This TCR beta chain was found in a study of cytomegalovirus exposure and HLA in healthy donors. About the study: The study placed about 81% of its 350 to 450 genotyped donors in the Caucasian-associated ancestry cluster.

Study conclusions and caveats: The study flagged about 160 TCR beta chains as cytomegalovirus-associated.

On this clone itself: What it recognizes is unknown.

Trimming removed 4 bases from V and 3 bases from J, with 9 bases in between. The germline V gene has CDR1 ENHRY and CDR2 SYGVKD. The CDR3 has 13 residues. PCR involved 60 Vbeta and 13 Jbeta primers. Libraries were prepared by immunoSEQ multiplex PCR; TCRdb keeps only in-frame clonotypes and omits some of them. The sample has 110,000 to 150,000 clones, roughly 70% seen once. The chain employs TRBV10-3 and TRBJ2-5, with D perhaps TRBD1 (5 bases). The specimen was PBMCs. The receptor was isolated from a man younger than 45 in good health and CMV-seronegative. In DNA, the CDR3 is TGTGCCATCAGTGTAGACAGAGAAGAGACCCAGTACTTC. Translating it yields CAISVDREETQYF.